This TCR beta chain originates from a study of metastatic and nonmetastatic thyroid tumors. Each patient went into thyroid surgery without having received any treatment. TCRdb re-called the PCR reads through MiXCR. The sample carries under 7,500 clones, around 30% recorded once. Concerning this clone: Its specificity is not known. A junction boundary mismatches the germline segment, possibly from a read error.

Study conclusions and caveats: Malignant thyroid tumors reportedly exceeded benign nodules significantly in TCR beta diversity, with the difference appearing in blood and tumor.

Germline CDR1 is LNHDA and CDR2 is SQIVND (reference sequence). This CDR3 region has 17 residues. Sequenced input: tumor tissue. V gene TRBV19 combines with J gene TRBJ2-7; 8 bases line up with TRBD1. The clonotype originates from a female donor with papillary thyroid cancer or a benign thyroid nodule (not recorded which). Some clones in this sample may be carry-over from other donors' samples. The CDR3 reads CASSMRRQGSWSYEHYF. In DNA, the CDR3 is TGTGCCAGTAGTATGAGGAGACAGGGGTCCTGGTCCTACGAGCACTACTTC.